This T cell receptor (beta chain) was identified in a study of blood T cell repertoires in COVID-19. Losses at the gene ends were 4 bases for V and 0 bases for J; bases not matched to a gene: 4. Germline lookup yields CDR1 SGHNT and CDR2 YYREEE (reference sequence). CDR3 size: 15 residues. Assay: immunoSEQ multiplex PCR; the TCRdb copy retains only in-frame clones and omits some. The sample records under 200,000 clones, roughly 91% being singletons. This clone was seen only once. The V gene is TRBV5-4, the J gene TRBJ2-1; 7 positions match TRBD2. The origin of this receptor is a man aged 50-59 years who had recovered from COVID-19. The sequencing sample was made of peripheral blood. The CDR3 loop reads CASSLAVNSYNEQFF. CDR3 in DNA: TGTGCCAGCAGCCTAGCGGTTAACTCCTACAATGAGCAGTTCTTC.